Reported below is one T cell receptor beta chain. This entry is derived from a study of blood T cell repertoires in COVID-19. About the study: There were acute and convalescent COVID-19 samples, and they came from the United States, Italy and Spain.

Measured with immunoSEQ multiplex PCR; TCRdb has only the in-frame clones, and not every one. Of roughly 190,000 clones listed, 84% are singletons. V dropped 7 bases and J dropped 8 bases, with 24 bases sitting between them. CDR1 and CDR2 from the germline V gene are SEHNR and FQNEAQ (reference sequence). This CDR3 is built from 16 residues. The TCR was taken from a man under 40 with active or convalescent COVID-19. Material: peripheral blood. The chain employs TRBV7-9 and TRBJ2-1, with D possibly TRBD1 on 6 matching bases. The CDR3 DNA is TGTGCCAGCAACCGAACCCCCCCGCACAGGGCTCATGAGCAGTTCTTC. Translated, it gives CASNRTPPHRAHEQFF.